The 19 T cell receptor beta chains listed next were all sequenced from one sample in a study of blood T cell repertoires in COVID-19. The table came from immunoSEQ multiplex PCR; TCRdb's copy has only in-frame clones and leaves some out. The sample lists about 190,000 clones, roughly 88% occurring once. Sequencing input: peripheral blood. These receptors were taken from a woman in her 40s who had recovered from COVID-19.

This clone has just a few counts. This chain uses TRBV15 with TRBJ2-1, with unresolved D. The CDR3 runs 14 residues. Germline lookup yields CDR1 LNHNV and CDR2 YYDKDF (reference sequence). V shed 1 base and J shed 4 bases, with 8 bases lying between them. CDR3 nucleotides: TGTGCCACCAGCAGAGCGGAGCCTTACAATGAGCAGTTCTTC. Protein sequence: CATSRAEPYNEQFF.

The chain carries TRBV7-9 and TRBJ2-7; no reliable D call. CDR1 and CDR2 (germline): SEHNR, FQNEAQ (reference sequence). Trimming removed 4 bases at V and 2 bases at J, with 12 bases between. The CDR3 runs 14 residues. CDR3 amino acids: CASSSPFIAYEQYF. The CDR3 bases are TGTGCCAGCAGCTCTCCCTTCATAGCCTACGAGCAGTACTTC.

This clone came up once. J is TRBJ2-1 and V is TRBV7-2; 10 positions match TRBD2. The CDR3 contains 16 residues. With 1 base clipped from V and 7 bases from J, the junction kept 7 bases outside the gene matches. Germline CDR1 is SGHTA and CDR2 is FQGNSA. This chain's CDR3 is CASSLGTSGRRNEQFF. For the CDR3, the DNA is TGTGCCAGCAGCTTAGGGACTAGCGGCCGCAGAAATGAGCAGTTCTTC.

V gene TRBV24-1 combines with J gene TRBJ2-1; 7 positions match TRBD2. V was pared by 3 bases and J by 0 bases, with 7 bases of the junction left unmatched. This CDR3 is 17 amino acids long. Germline V lookup: CDR1 KGHDR, CDR2 SFDVKD. The CDR3 DNA sequence: TGTGCCACCAGTGATACAATAGCGGGCCCCTCCTACAATGAGCAGTTCTTC. Translation gives CATSDTIAGPSYNEQFF.

The rearrangement links TRBV7-9 to TRBJ2-1, with D perhaps TRBD2 (5 bases). The germline V and J ends were trimmed by 1 base and 8 bases, with 9 bases remaining between them. Germline-derived CDR1 and CDR2 are SEHNR and FQNEAQ (reference sequence). This CDR3 comprises 13 residues. The DNA of the CDR3 is TGTGCCAGCAGCTTAGAGAGGACTCATGAGCAGTTCTTC. This encodes CASSLERTHEQFF.

The chain couples TRBV4-3 to TRBJ1-6, with 8 bases lining up with TRBD1. V trimming: 0 bases; J trimming: 8 bases; junction bases outside the gene matches: 6. This CDR3 contains 16 residues. CDR1 LGHNA and CDR2 YSLEER come from the germline V gene. The CDR3 sequence is CASSQDRTGSDSPLHF. The CDR3 bases are TGCGCCAGCAGCCAAGATCGGACAGGGTCAGATTCACCCCTCCACTTT.

The V gene is TRBV19, the J gene TRBJ2-1, with 8 bases identical to TRBD1. V was pared by 10 bases and J by 1 base, with 9 bases of the junction left unmatched. Per the germline V gene, CDR1 is LNHDA and CDR2 is SQIVND (reference sequence). The CDR3 spans 15 residues. The CDR3 loop reads CATTPGGLSYNEQFF. CDR3 DNA: TGTGCCACCACTCCAGGGGGCCTGTCCTACAATGAGCAGTTCTTC.

This sequence joins TRBV19 and TRBJ1-1; the match to TRBD1 covers 8 bases. Germline-derived CDR1 and CDR2 are LNHDA and SQIVND (reference sequence). The CDR3 contains 14 residues. Trimming took 5 bases from V and 5 from J; bases not matched to a gene: 7. CDR3: CASSADRGWTEAFF. DNA of the CDR3: TGTGCCAGTAGTGCCGACAGGGGATGGACTGAAGCTTTCTTT.

This chain connects TRBV4-1 to TRBJ2-7; TRBD2 matches at 9 bases. Germline CDR1 MGHRA, CDR2 YSYEKL. This CDR3 has 19 residues. V lost 0 bases and J lost 5; bases outside the gene matches: 17. The DNA for the CDR3 is TGCGCCAGCAGCCAAGAGGCCCCCAGGTCGCTAGCGGGATCCCACGAGCAGTACTTC. This translates into CASSQEAPRSLAGSHEQYF.

This chain connects TRBV5-1 to TRBJ2-5; 8 nucleotides match TRBD2. Germline lookup yields CDR1 SGHRS and CDR2 YFSETQ. Germline trimming cut 0 bases from V and 2 bases from J; bases unmatched to any gene: 6. This CDR3 has 16 residues. CDR3 region: CASSLVATGGQETQYF. The CDR3 coding sequence is TGCGCCAGCAGCTTGGTGGCGACGGGAGGGCAAGAGACCCAGTACTTC.

The V call is TRBV7-9, the J call TRBJ1-1, with D possibly matching TRBD1 (6 bases). Trimming left V 5 bases short and J 4 bases short, with 14 bases between. The CDR3 has 14 amino acids. CDR1 is SEHNR, CDR2 FQNEAQ, per germline (reference sequence). CDR3 nucleotides: TGTGCCAGCAGCCTACAGGGAACGGGCACTGAAGCTTTCTTT. Translation: CASSLQGTGTEAFF.

V usage is TRBV21-1 and J usage is TRBJ1-1. TRBV21-1 corresponds to a pseudogene. CDR3 size: 17 residues. The CDR3 here is CASSKERFHFRNTEAFF. In DNA, the CDR3 is TGTGCCAGCAGCAAAGAGCGGTTCCATTTCCGGAACACTGAAGCTTTCTTT.

The gene calls are TRBV27 and TRBJ1-5; 8 positions agree with TRBD1. V lost 5 bases to trimming and J lost 4 bases; unmatched junction nucleotides: 7. Germline V gene sequence: CDR1 MNHEY, CDR2 SMNVEV (reference sequence). This CDR3 region has 15 residues. The CDR3 DNA follows: TGTGCCAGCAGTACCGGACAGGGAGGGAATCAGCCCCAGCATTTT. It encodes CASSTGQGGNQPQHF.

This clone was detected only once. The CDR3 DNA sequence: TGCAGCGTTGAAGATCTGGGACAGGGCTACGAGCAGTACTTC. Encoded protein: CSVEDLGQGYEQYF. The chain employs TRBV29-1 and TRBJ2-7; 9 bases are shared with TRBD1. The V segment lost 0 bases and the J segment 3 bases; nucleotides outside the gene matches: 3. The CDR3 has 14 residues. Germline CDR1 is SQVTM and CDR2 is ANQGSEA.

CDR3 nucleotide sequence: TGCGCCAGCAGCTTTTTGGGCCAGAGAGCCTACGAGCAGTACTTC. This gives the protein CASSFLGQRAYEQYF. The chain uses TRBV5-1 and TRBJ2-7, with unresolved D. Per germline, CDR1 SGHRS and CDR2 YFSETQ. This CDR3 comprises 15 residues. V gave up 2 bases and J gave up 2 bases, with 14 bases separating them.

V gene TRBV3-1 (or the pseudogene TRBV3-2) combines with J gene TRBJ2-1; a weak D match, TRBD1 (6 bases). Germline CDR1 reads LGHDT; CDR2 reads YNNKEL (reference sequence). The CDR3 has 15 residues. Trimming removed 0 bases from V and 6 bases from J, with 12 bases in between. In DNA, the CDR3 is TGTGCCAGCAGCCAAGATGTGCAGGGGCTCAATGAGCAGTTCTTC. Protein sequence: CASSQDVQGLNEQFF.

In its sample, this clone was seen a few times. The gene calls are TRBV9 and TRBJ1-4; TRBD1 is a possible D gene (6 bases). Germline values: CDR1 SGDLS, CDR2 YYNGEE. V was clipped by 2 bases and J by 5 bases, with 13 bases between them. This CDR3 spans 15 amino acids. CDR3 nucleotide sequence: TGTGCCAGCAGCGTGGGGGGGCACCCCAATGAAAAACTGTTTTTT. It encodes CASSVGGHPNEKLFF. Variable domain in full (rest from reference TRBV9 and TRBJ1-4): DSGVTQTPKHLITATGQRVTLRCSPRSGDLSVYWYQQSLDQGLQFLIQYYNGEERAKGNILERFSAQQFPDLHSELNLSSLELGDSALYFCASSVGGHPNEKLFFGSGTQLSVL.

The rearrangement links TRBV7-2 to TRBJ1-1; D gene uncertain. With 1 base removed from V and 11 bases from J, the gap between germline ends came to 14 bases. Germline V CDR1 and CDR2: SGHTA, FQGNSA. CDR3 length equals 13 residues. CDR3 in DNA: TGTGCCAGCAGCTTAGGTCGGAGGGCGGCGGCTTTCTTT. It yields the protein CASSLGRRAAAFF.

The gene calls are TRBV7-2 and TRBJ2-7; D perhaps matches TRBD1 (5 bases). V dropped 5 bases and J dropped 1 base, with 9 bases sitting between them. The CDR3 runs to 13 residues. Per the germline V gene, CDR1 is SGHTA and CDR2 is FQGNSA. The CDR3 is CASSSRQSYEQYF. For the CDR3, the DNA is TGTGCCAGCAGCAGCAGACAGTCCTACGAGCAGTACTTC.